This T cell receptor beta chain appears in the sequencing data of a study of PD-1 blockade in mismatch repair-deficient tumors. Study-level background: Enrolled about 2013-2016, patients had progressing, pretreated mismatch repair-deficient cancers of more than ten types.

Produced via immunoSEQ multiplex PCR; TCRdb's table is partial and in-frame only. The sample records some 84,000 clones, 81% being singletons. Germline-derived CDR1 and CDR2 are SGHDT and YYEEEE. Trimming took 0 bases from V and 2 from J, leaving 6 bases between them. The CDR3 is 13 amino acids. This clone was recorded a few times. Its target is not known. TCRs were sequenced from a few patients responding to pembrolizumab. Study-level findings and limits: After pembrolizumab, tumor-resident clones rose rapidly, then generally contracted before radiologic responses.

This TCR was sampled from an adult with mismatch repair-deficient cancer. The V gene is TRBV5-6, the J gene TRBJ2-7; D call uncertain. The material sequenced was peripheral blood, taken 12 weeks after starting pembrolizumab. CDR3 residues: CASSLAGTYEQYF. The DNA for the CDR3 is TGTGCCAGCAGCTTGGCCGGAACCTACGAGCAGTACTTC.